The rows below give T cell receptor beta chains drawn from one sample of a study of blood T cells in healthy people across ages. TCRdb ran MiXCR on the 5' RACE reads and lists one entry per CDR3 protein. The sample consists of around 1.5 million distinct CDR3 sequences, roughly 40% of them appearing once. What was sequenced was blood. The source is a woman younger than 35 in good health. Both conserved end residues are part of each CDR3. D genes are given only for firm matches. Only some rows state a clone size, as once, few, many or a class for expanded clones.

V gene	J gene	clone size	D gene	CDR3 DNA	CDR3 protein
TRBV28	TRBJ1-4	once	TRBD1	TGTGCCAGCCTCAACAGGGGGGGATCGGCTAATGGAAAACTGTTTTTT	CASLNRGGSANGKLFF
TRBV19	TRBJ2-7	.	.	TGTGCCAGTAGTAGCGTCTTAGATAGCGCCTACGAGCAGTACTTC	CASSSVLDSAYEQYF
TRBV20-1	TRBJ2-1	few	.	TGCAGTGCTAGAGACAACGTCGATGAGCAGTTCTTC	CSARDNVDEQFF
TRBV5-1	TRBJ2-3	few	.	TGCGCCAGCAGCTTGGGGAGGGGTGAAGATACGCAGTATTTT	CASSLGRGEDTQYF
TRBV4-2	TRBJ2-1	.	.	TGTGCCAGCAGCCACCCGGGGGACACCGCCGACAATGAGCAGTTCTTC	CASSHPGDTADNEQFF
TRBV28	TRBJ2-1	.	TRBD2	TGTGCCACAAAGGCGGGACTAGCGGGGGGTAGCTCCTACAATGAGCAGTTCTTC	CATKAGLAGGSSYNEQFF
TRBV7-9	TRBJ2-1	.	TRBD1	TGTGCCAGCAGCTTGGGGACAGGGCAGAATGAGCAGTTCTTC	CASSLGTGQNEQFF
TRBV27	TRBJ1-6	.	.	TGTGCCAGCAGTTTAGGTGGGGTTATGGATTCACCCCCCCACTTT	CASSLGGVMDSPPHF
TRBV6-5	TRBJ1-5	few	.	TGTGCCAGCAGTACGGGGGTAATCGGGAACAATCAGCCCCAGCATTTT	CASSTGVIGNNQPQHF
TRBV5-1	TRBJ2-3	.	.	TGCGCCAGCAGGAGTGTTGCCACGAAAGAGGATACGCAGTATTTT	CASRSVATKEDTQYF
TRBV7-6	TRBJ2-1	few	TRBD2	TGTGCCAGCAGCTTAGCAGCGGGAGGGGGTTGGGATGAGCAGTTCTTC	CASSLAAGGGWDEQFF
TRBV4-1	TRBJ1-5	few	.	TGCGCCAGCAGCCAAGATGGGATTAGGCAGCCCCAGCATTTT	CASSQDGIRQPQHF
TRBV3-1	TRBJ1-4	few	TRBD1	TGTGCCAGCAGCTTGAGGGACAGGGGTGAAAAACTGTTTTTT	CASSLRDRGEKLFF
TRBV27	TRBJ2-7	.	.	TGTGCCAGCAGGCGAGCGGCAACCTACGAGCAGTACTTC	CASRRAATYEQYF
TRBV29-1	TRBJ1-4	few	.	TGCAGCGTTGAGAAGTTTAATGAAAAACTGTTTTTT	CSVEKFNEKLFF
TRBV4-1	TRBJ2-3	many	.	TGCGCCAGCAGCCAAGTAAGCCCCACAGATACGCAGTATTTT	CASSQVSPTDTQYF
TRBV20-1	TRBJ2-3	.	.	TGCTCGCCGGGGAGCACAGCTACGCAGTATTTT	CSPGSTATQYF
TRBV10-3	TRBJ2-7	.	.	TGTGCCATCAGTGACGCAGTCAAGAACTCCTACGAGCAGTACTTC	CAISDAVKNSYEQYF
TRBV6-2/TRBV6-3	TRBJ1-1	.	.	TGTGCCAGCAGATCCATGCGGAACACTGAAGCTTTCTTT	CASRSMRNTEAFF
TRBV7-6	TRBJ1-1	.	TRBD1	TGTGCCAGCAGCGAAAGGACAGGGGGCTTGCGTGCTGAAGCTTTCTTT	CASSERTGGLRAEAFF
TRBV15	TRBJ2-5	few	.	TGTGCCACCAGAGGAGGAGCGGAGACCCAGTACTTC	CATRGGAETQYF
TRBV3-1	TRBJ1-2	.	TRBD1	TGTGCCAGCAGCCCCCCGGGACAGGGGGGCTACACCTTC	CASSPPGQGGYTF
TRBV10-3	TRBJ1-6	many	.	TGTGCCATCAGTGACCCAACCGATAATTCACCCCTCCACTTT	CAISDPTDNSPLHF
TRBV10-1	TRBJ2-4	few	TRBD1	TGCGCCAGCAGCCCAGGGGGCGCGGCCAAAAACATTCAGTACTTC	CASSPGGAAKNIQYF
TRBV7-2	TRBJ2-7	few	.	TGTGCCAGCAGCTTGACGACCGAGCAGTACTTC	CASSLTTEQYF
TRBV7-2	TRBJ2-7	.	.	TGTGCCAGCAGCCAGGAGGCCGGGTGGGCCTACGAGCAGTACTTC	CASSQEAGWAYEQYF
TRBV20-1	TRBJ2-1	few	.	TGCAGTGCGCACCTCAGCTCCTACAATGAGCAGTTCTTC	CSAHLSSYNEQFF
TRBV6-5	TRBJ2-1	few	.	TGTGCCAGCAGTTGGGGACTCCACAATGAGCAGTTCTTC	CASSWGLHNEQFF
TRBV20-1	TRBJ2-3	.	TRBD2	TGCAGTGCCTTGAGCGGGAAGGATACGCAGTATTTT	CSALSGKDTQYF
TRBV7-2	TRBJ2-3	.	TRBD2	TGTGCCAGCAGCTTAGGTAGCGGGGATACGCAGTATTTT	CASSLGSGDTQYF
TRBV11-2	TRBJ2-7	.	TRBD2	TGTGCCAGCAGCGACGCGGGGGGTCTGGGCGAGCAGTACTTC	CASSDAGGLGEQYF
TRBV5-5	TRBJ1-2	few	.	TGTGCCAGCAGCACGGACAGAACCCCTAACTATGGCTACACCTTC	CASSTDRTPNYGYTF
TRBV3-1	TRBJ2-5	.	.	TGTGCCAGCAGCCAAGTGTCGGCAGGGAAAGAGACCCAGTACTTC	CASSQVSAGKETQYF
TRBV6-5	TRBJ1-4	few	.	TGTGCCAGCACCCCCTACCCCGGGACGGCTTCCGAAAAACTGTTTTTT	CASTPYPGTASEKLFF
TRBV12-5	TRBJ2-3	once	TRBD2	TGTGCTAGTGGTTTCTGGGATGTGGCGGGGGAAACCTCAGATACGCAGTATTTT	CASGFWDVAGETSDTQYF
TRBV28	TRBJ1-3	.	.	TGTGCCAGCAGTTTATCGGGGGGCTCTGGAAACACCATATATTTT	CASSLSGGSGNTIYF
TRBV3-1	TRBJ1-2	.	TRBD1	TGTGCCAGCAGCCACCTCTCGGGACAGGACGTTGGCTACACCTTC	CASSHLSGQDVGYTF
TRBV6-1	TRBJ1-4	.	.	TGTGCCAGCAGTCGATGGGCAGGTGGCAATGAAAAACTGTTTTTT	CASSRWAGGNEKLFF
TRBV4-1	TRBJ2-7	.	.	TGCGCCAGCATCCAAGGCAAGGGGCTCCCCTACGAGCAGTACTTC	CASIQGKGLPYEQYF
TRBV20-1	TRBJ2-7	few	TRBD2	TGCAGTGCTAGTTACAGCGGGGTCTCCTACGAGCAGTACTTC	CSASYSGVSYEQYF
TRBV3-1	TRBJ2-7	.	TRBD2	TGTGCCAGCAGCCAAGACCCCGGGTTAGCGGGGGGGCCCTACAATGAGCAGTACTTC	CASSQDPGLAGGPYNEQYF
TRBV11-2	TRBJ2-4	few	.	TGTGCCAGCAGCCCACACCTAGCCAAAAACATTCAGTACTTC	CASSPHLAKNIQYF
TRBV7-9	TRBJ1-4	.	.	TGTGCCAGCAGCAAAGGGGGGTATAATGAAAAACTGTTTTTT	CASSKGGYNEKLFF
TRBV20-1	TRBJ2-3	.	.	TGCAGTGCTTGGGGAAACGCAGATACGCAGTATTTT	CSAWGNADTQYF
TRBV12-3/TRBV12-4	TRBJ2-7	few	.	TGTGCCAGCAGTTTGGAAAAGACGGAGCAGTACTTC	CASSLEKTEQYF
TRBV10-3	TRBJ2-5	.	TRBD2	TGTGCCATCAGTGCTAGCGGGGGCCAAGAGACCCAGTACTTC	CAISASGGQETQYF
TRBV5-5	TRBJ1-2	few	.	TGTGCCAGCAGCTTGGTCTCTCCGGGTCAAGGCTACACCTTC	CASSLVSPGQGYTF
TRBV30	TRBJ2-4	.	.	TGTGCCTGGAGTTGGCAACTAGCCAAAAACATTCAGTACTTC	CAWSWQLAKNIQYF
TRBV12-3/TRBV12-4	TRBJ1-5	.	.	TGTGCCAGCAGTTTGGTGGGGGAATGGCAGCCCCAGCATTTT	CASSLVGEWQPQHF
TRBV5-5	TRBJ2-5	few	TRBD2	TGTGCCAGCAGCTTTACCGGGACTAGCGTGGAGACCCAGTACTTC	CASSFTGTSVETQYF
TRBV5-1	TRBJ2-7	.	.	TGCGCCAGCAGCTTGGTAACTAGTTCCACCTACGAGCAGTACTTC	CASSLVTSSTYEQYF
TRBV29-1	TRBJ1-1	few	.	TGCAGCGGGAGCCCGAACACTGAAGCTTTCTTT	CSGSPNTEAFF